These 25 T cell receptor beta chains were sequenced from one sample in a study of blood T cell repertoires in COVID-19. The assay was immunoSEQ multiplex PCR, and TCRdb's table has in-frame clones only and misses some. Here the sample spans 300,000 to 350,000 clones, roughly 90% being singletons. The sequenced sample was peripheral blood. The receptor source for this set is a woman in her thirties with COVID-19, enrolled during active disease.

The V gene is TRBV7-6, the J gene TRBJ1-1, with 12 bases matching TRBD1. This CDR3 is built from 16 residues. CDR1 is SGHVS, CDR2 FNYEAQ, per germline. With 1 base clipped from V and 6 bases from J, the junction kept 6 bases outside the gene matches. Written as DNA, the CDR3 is TGTGCCAGCAGCTTAGAGCCGGGACAGGGGGCGGCTGAAGCTTTCTTT. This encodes CASSLEPGQGAAEAFF.

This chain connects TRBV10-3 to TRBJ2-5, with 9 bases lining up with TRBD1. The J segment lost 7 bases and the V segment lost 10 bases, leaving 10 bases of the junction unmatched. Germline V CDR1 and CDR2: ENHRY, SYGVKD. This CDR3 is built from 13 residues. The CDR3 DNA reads TGTGCCACTTGGACAGGGGATTACGGGACCCAGTACTTC. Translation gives CATWTGDYGTQYF.

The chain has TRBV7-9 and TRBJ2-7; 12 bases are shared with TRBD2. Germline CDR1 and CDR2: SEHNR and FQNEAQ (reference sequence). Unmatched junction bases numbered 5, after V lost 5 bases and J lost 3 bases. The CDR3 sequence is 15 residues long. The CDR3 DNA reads TGTGCCAGCAGCCCTTGGACTAGCGGGAACTACGAGCAGTACTTC. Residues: CASSPWTSGNYEQYF.

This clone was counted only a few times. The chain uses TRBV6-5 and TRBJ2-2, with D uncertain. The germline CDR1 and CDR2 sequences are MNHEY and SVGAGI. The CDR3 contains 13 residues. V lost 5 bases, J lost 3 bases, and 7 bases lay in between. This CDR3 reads CASSTVYTGELFF. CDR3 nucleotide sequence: TGTGCCAGCAGTACAGTGTACACCGGGGAGCTGTTTTTT.

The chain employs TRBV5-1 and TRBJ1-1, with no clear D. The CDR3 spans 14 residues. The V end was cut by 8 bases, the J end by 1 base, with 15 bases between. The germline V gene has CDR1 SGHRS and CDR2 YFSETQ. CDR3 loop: CASAIRDRNTEAFF. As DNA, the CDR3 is TGCGCCAGTGCGATTCGTGATCGGAACACTGAAGCTTTCTTT.

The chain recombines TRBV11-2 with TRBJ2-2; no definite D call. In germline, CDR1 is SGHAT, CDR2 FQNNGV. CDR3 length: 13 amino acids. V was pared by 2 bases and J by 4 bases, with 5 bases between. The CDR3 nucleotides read TGTGCCAGCAGCTTAACCGGCACCGGGGAGCTGTTTTTT. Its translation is CASSLTGTGELFF.

The CDR3 region has the DNA TGTGCCAGCAGCTCAGGACTAGGAAGGGAGCTGTTTTTT. This sequence encodes CASSSGLGRELFF. The chain recombines TRBV7-9 with TRBJ2-2; 7 bases agree with TRBD2. V was pared by 4 bases and J by 9 bases, with 5 bases of the junction left unmatched. The CDR3 covers 13 residues. Germline V gene sequence: CDR1 SEHNR, CDR2 FQNEAQ (reference sequence).

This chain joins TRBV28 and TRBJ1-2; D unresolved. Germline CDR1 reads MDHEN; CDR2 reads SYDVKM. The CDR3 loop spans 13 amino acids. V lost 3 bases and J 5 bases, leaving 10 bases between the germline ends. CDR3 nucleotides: TGTGCCAGCAGTTTCCGAGACTATTATGGCTACACCTTC. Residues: CASSFRDYYGYTF.

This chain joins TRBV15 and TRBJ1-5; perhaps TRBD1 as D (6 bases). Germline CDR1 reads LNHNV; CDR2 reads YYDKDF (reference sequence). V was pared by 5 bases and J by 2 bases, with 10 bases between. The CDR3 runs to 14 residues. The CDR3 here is CATSHRVGNQPQHF. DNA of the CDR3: TGTGCCACCAGCCACAGGGTAGGCAATCAGCCCCAGCATTTT.

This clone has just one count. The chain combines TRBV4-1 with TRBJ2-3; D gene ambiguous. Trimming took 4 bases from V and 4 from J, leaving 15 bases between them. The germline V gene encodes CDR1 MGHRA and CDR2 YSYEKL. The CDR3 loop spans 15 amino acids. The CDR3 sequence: CASSLRPTNPDTQYF. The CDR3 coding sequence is TGCGCCAGCAGCCTGCGTCCCACGAACCCAGATACGCAGTATTTT.

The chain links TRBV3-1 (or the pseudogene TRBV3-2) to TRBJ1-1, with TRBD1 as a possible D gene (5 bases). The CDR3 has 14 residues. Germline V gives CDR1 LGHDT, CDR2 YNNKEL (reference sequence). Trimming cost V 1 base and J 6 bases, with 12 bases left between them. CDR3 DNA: TGTGCCAGCAGCCAAGGGGGGGGGATCGCTGAAGCTTTCTTT. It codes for CASSQGGGIAEAFF.

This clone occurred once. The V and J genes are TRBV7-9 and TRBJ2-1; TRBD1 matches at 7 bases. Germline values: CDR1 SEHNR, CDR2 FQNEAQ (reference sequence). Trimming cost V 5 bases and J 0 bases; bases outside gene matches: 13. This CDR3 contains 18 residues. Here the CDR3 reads CASSRTGSSRSSYNEQFF. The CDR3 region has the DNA TGTGCCAGCAGCCGGACAGGCTCATCCAGGAGCTCCTACAATGAGCAGTTCTTC.

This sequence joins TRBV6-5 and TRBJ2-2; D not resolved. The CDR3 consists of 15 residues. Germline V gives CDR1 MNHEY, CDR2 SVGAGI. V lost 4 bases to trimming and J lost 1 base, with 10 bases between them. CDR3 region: CASSSPERNTGELFF. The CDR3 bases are TGTGCCAGCAGTTCACCCGAGCGGAACACCGGGGAGCTGTTTTTT.

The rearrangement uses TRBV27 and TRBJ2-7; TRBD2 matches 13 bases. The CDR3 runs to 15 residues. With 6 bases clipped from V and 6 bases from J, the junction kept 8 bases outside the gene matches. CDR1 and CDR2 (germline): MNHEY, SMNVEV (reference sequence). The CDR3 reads CASSRGLAGKSEQYF. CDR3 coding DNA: TGTGCCAGCAGCCGGGGACTAGCGGGAAAGTCCGAGCAGTACTTC.

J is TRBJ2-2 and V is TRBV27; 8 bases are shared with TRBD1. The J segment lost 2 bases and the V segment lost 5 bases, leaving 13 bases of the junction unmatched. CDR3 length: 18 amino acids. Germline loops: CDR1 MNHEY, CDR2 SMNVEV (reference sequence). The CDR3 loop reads CASSVSPGQAINTGELFF. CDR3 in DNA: TGTGCCAGCAGTGTCTCCCCGGGACAGGCGATTAACACCGGGGAGCTGTTTTTT.

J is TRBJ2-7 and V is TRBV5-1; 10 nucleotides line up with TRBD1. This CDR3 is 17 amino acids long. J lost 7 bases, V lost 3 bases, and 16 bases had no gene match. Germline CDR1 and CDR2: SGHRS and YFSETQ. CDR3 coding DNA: TGCGCCAGCAGCTGGACGAATGGACAGGGGGTATGGTGGGAGCAGTACTTC. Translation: CASSWTNGQGVWWEQYF. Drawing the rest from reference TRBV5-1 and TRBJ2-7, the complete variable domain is KAGVTQTPRYLIKTRGQQVTLSCSPISGHRSVSWYQQTPGQGLQFLFEYFSETQRNKGNFPGRFSGRQFSNSRSEMNVSTLELGDSALYLCASSWTNGQGVWWEQYFGPGTRLTVT.

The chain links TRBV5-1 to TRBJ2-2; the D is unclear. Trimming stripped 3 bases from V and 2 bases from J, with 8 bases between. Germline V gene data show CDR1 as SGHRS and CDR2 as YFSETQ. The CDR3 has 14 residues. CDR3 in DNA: TGCGCCAGCAGCTCCCTAGGAAACACCGGGGAGCTGTTTTTT. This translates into CASSSLGNTGELFF.

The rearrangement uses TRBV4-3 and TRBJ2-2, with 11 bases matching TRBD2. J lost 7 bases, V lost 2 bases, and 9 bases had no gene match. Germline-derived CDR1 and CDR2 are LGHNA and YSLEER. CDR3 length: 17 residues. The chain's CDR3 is CASSQNVAGGPGGELFF. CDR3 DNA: TGCGCCAGCAGCCAAAACGTAGCGGGAGGGCCTGGCGGGGAGCTGTTTTTT.

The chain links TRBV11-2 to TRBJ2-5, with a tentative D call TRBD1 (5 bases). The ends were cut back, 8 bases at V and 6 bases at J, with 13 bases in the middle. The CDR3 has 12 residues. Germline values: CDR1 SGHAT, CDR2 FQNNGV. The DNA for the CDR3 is TGTGCCAGCGTAGGGGCTGTACAGACCCAGTACTTC. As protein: CASVGAVQTQYF.

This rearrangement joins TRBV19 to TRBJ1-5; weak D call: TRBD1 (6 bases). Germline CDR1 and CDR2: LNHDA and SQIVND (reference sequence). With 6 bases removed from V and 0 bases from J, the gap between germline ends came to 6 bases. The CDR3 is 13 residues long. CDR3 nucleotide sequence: TGTGCCAGTAGGGGACATAGCAATCAGCCCCAGCATTTT. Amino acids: CASRGHSNQPQHF.

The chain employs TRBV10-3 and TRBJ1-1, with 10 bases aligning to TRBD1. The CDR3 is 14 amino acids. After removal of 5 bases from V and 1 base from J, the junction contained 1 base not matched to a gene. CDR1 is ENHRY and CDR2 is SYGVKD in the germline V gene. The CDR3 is CAISRQGANTEAFF. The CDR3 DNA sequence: TGTGCCATCAGTCGACAGGGGGCGAACACTGAAGCTTTCTTT.

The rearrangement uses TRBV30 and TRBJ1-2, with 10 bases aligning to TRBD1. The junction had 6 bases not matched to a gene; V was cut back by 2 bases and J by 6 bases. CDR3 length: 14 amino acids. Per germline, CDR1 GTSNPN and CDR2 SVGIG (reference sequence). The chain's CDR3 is CAWSSGQGRDGYTF. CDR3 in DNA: TGTGCCTGGAGTTCGGGACAGGGGCGGGATGGCTACACCTTC. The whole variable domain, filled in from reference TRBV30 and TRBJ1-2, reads SQTIHQWPATLVQPVGSPLSLECTVEGTSNPNLYWYRQAAGRGLQLLFYSVGIGQISSEVPQNLSASRPQDRQFILSSKKLLLSDSGFYLCAWSSGQGRDGYTFGSGTRLTVV.

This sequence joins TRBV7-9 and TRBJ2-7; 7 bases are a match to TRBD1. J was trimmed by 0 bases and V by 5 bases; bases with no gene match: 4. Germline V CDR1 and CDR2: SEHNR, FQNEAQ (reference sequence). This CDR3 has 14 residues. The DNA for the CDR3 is TGTGCCAGCAGCACCAGACAGGGCTCCTACGAGCAGTACTTC. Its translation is CASSTRQGSYEQYF. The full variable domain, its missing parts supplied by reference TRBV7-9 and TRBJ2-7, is DTGVSQNPRHKITKRGQNVTFRCDPISEHNRLYWYRQTLGQGPEFLTYFQNEAQLEKSRLLSDRFSAERPKGSFSTLEIQRTEQGDSAMYLCASSTRQGSYEQYFGPGTRLTVT.

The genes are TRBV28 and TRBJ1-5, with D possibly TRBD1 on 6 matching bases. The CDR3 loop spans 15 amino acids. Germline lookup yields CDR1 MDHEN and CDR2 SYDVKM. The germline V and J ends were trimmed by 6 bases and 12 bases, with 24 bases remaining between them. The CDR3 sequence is CASSSGHRGEALQHF. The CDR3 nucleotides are TGTGCCAGCAGCTCGGGACACCGAGGGGAAGCGCTCCAGCATTTT.

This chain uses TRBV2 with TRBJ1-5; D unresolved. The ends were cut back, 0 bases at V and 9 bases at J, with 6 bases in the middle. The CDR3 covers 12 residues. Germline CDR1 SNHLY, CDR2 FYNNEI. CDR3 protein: CASSEASAPQHF. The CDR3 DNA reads TGTGCCAGCAGTGAAGCGAGCGCGCCCCAGCATTTT.